This T cell receptor (beta chain) was profiled in a study of Graves' ophthalmopathy and Graves' hyperthyroidism. This clonotype was counted ten times or more. Antigen: not known. Trimming cost V 6 bases and J 1 base; bases outside gene matches: 5. The CDR3 is 13 amino acids. CDR1 is SQVTM, CDR2 ANQGSEA, per germline. Transcripts of RNA were the source for amplifying TCR beta CDR3 regions. After a first-round RT-PCR with HTBI primers, a second-round multiplex PCR was run. A single record per CDR3 protein comes from TCRdb applying MiXCR to the multiplex PCR reads. The sample lists approximately 410,000 distinct CDR3 sequences, 15% occurring once. Ophthalmopathy not arising within 18 months of follow-up defined hyperthyroidism as stable. Ineligible for inclusion were patients with other autoimmune diseases, uncontrolled infections, pregnancy or lactation. Findings of the study overall: A model built from 13 signatures distinguished ophthalmopathy from stable hyperthyroidism with about 86% sensitivity and 70% to 84% specificity. A majority of expanded thyroid clonotypes exceeding 0.001 frequency were likewise present in blood.

The TCR originated in a young woman with stable Graves' hyperthyroidism. This chain joins TRBV29-1 and TRBJ1-1; TRBD1 matches 7 bases. Sequenced material: peripheral blood. CDR3 protein: CSVLRGGNTEAFF. The CDR3 nucleotides read TGCAGCGTACTCAGGGGGGGGAACACTGAAGCTTTCTTT. Looking up the rest from reference TRBV29-1 and TRBJ1-1 gives the full variable domain: SAVISQKPSRDICQRGTSLTIQCQVDSQVTMMFWYRQQPGQSLTLIATANQGSEATYESGFVIDKFPISRPNLTFSTLTVSNMSPEDSSIYLCSVLRGGNTEAFFGQGTRLTVV.